This record looks at one T cell receptor beta chain sequence and its context. What it binds is unknown. Researchers ran the PCR with 60 Vbeta and 13 Jbeta primers. Sequencing used immunoSEQ multiplex PCR; TCRdb keeps in-frame clones, though not all of them. The sample includes 100,000 or so clones, nearly 80% of them seen just once. This record belongs to a study of cytomegalovirus exposure and HLA in healthy donors. Study-wide findings and caveats: The authors assumed roughly uniform sequencing depth across donors for presence/absence analyses. Accurate predictions that matched the HLA-A and HLA-B alleles of most subjects were reportedly made from TCR beta sequences. Available immune exposure information covered CMV serostatus only.

This CDR3 has 14 residues. The germline CDR1 and CDR2 sequences are SGHTA and FQGNSA. V lost 2 bases to trimming and J lost 2 bases, with 10 bases between them. The sequence was obtained from a woman aged 40 to 49 in good health and CMV-seropositive. Material: PBMCs. The chain joins TRBV7-2 to TRBJ2-7; D unresolved. The CDR3 nucleotides are TGTGCCAGCAGCTTACCTCTGGAGCCCTACGAGCAGTACTTC. The encoded protein is CASSLPLEPYEQYF.